Listed here are 16 T cell receptor beta chains from one sample, sequenced in a study of cytomegalovirus exposure and HLA in healthy donors. Researchers ran the PCR with 60 Vbeta and 13 Jbeta primers. Profiling relied on immunoSEQ multiplex PCR, and the TCRdb table lists in-frame clones only, not all of them. Its table records about 120,000 clones. Sequencing used PBMCs. These receptors originate from a young man in good health and CMV-seronegative.

The rearrangement uses TRBV29-1 and TRBJ1-4, with D unresolved. The CDR3 covers 14 residues. Germline V gene data show CDR1 as SQVTM and CDR2 as ANQGSEA. V lost 4 bases, J lost 3 bases, and 12 bases lay in between. The chain's CDR3 is CSVVIRYPNEKLFF. In DNA, the CDR3 is TGCAGCGTTGTTATCCGGTATCCTAATGAAAAACTGTTTTTT.

The V gene is TRBV6-5, the J gene TRBJ1-4, with unresolved D. The CDR3 is 14 amino acids. The germline V and J ends were trimmed by 6 bases and 0 bases, with 8 bases remaining between them. CDR1 is MNHEY and CDR2 is SVGAGI in the germline V gene. In DNA form, the CDR3 reads TGTGCCAGCAGACCTATCGCAACTAATGAAAAACTGTTTTTT. Amino acids: CASRPIATNEKLFF.

The J gene is TRBJ1-2, the V gene TRBV5-1, with TRBD1 matching over 8 bases. Germline CDR1 is SGHRS and CDR2 is YFSETQ. This CDR3 is built from 13 residues. J was trimmed by 5 bases and V by 5 bases; bases with no gene match: 5. CDR3 amino acids: CASRTDREYGYTF. The CDR3 coding sequence is TGCGCCAGCAGAACGGACAGGGAGTATGGCTACACCTTC.

This chain links TRBV27 with TRBJ2-3; 13 nucleotides match TRBD2. J lost 2 bases, V lost 5 bases, and 13 bases had no gene match. Germline V gene sequence: CDR1 MNHEY, CDR2 SMNVEV (reference sequence). There are 19 residues in the CDR3. In nucleotides, the CDR3 is TGTGCCAGCAGTCCCATGACTAGCGGGGGGCCCGGGGACACAGATACGCAGTATTTT. Translated: CASSPMTSGGPGDTDTQYF.

The chain carries TRBV30 and TRBJ1-1, with D unclear. Germline V gene lookup returns CDR1 GTSNPN and CDR2 SVGIG (reference sequence). The CDR3 runs 12 residues. V was cut by 3 bases and J by 2 bases, with 7 bases left in between. The CDR3 DNA reads as TGTGCCTGGAGGGGAGCAAACACTGAAGCTTTCTTT. It codes for CAWRGANTEAFF.

The chain combines TRBV27 with TRBJ1-1; tentatively, D is TRBD1 (6 bases). The germline V gene has CDR1 MNHEY and CDR2 SMNVEV (reference sequence). V lost 7 bases to trimming and J lost 1 base, with 25 bases between them. The CDR3 runs 18 residues. The CDR3 loop is CASNTIPPGAMRNTEAFF. The CDR3 nucleotides are TGTGCCAGCAATACGATCCCGCCAGGGGCAATGAGGAACACTGAAGCTTTCTTT.

V is TRBV18 and J is TRBJ1-6; 7 nucleotides line up with TRBD1. Germline V lookup: CDR1 KGHSH, CDR2 LQKENI. The V gene end was trimmed by 3 bases and the J gene end by 7 bases; junction bases not matched to a gene: 3. This CDR3 contains 14 residues. CDR3 residues: CASSPTGQNSPLHF. CDR3 nucleotide sequence: TGTGCCAGCTCACCGACGGGACAGAATTCACCCCTCCACTTT.

V usage is TRBV29-1 and J usage is TRBJ2-1; TRBD2 might be the D (6 bases). CDR3 size: 13 residues. V lost 4 bases, J lost 5 bases, and 12 bases lay in between. From germline, CDR1 is SQVTM and CDR2 ANQGSEA. In DNA, the CDR3 is TGCAGCGTTGGATCTGGGGAGGACAATGAGCAGTTCTTC. Its protein product is CSVGSGEDNEQFF.

As for this clone: The same CDR3 arises from other DNA sequences in this sample as well. J is TRBJ1-1 and V is TRBV2, with a possible D match to TRBD1 (5 bases). Trimming shortened V by 6 bases and J by 14 bases, and 25 bases separated the two germline ends. The CDR3 is made up of 14 amino acids. Germline V gene data show CDR1 as SNHLY and CDR2 as FYNNEI. Here the CDR3 DNA reads TGTGCCAGCAGGGCAGCAGGGTCGATGAGTCGGGCCTTCTTT. Encoded protein: CASRAAGSMSRAFF.

In regard to this clone: Other DNA sequences in this sample translate to the same CDR3. The V gene is TRBV5-1, the J gene TRBJ2-3, with a tentative D call TRBD2 (5 bases). Germline lookup yields CDR1 SGHRS and CDR2 YFSETQ. V gave up 4 bases and J gave up 3 bases, with 15 bases separating them. The CDR3 has 15 residues. The CDR3 loop is CASSLAAGLTDTQYF. DNA for the CDR3: TGCGCCAGCAGCCTGGCCGCGGGTCTTACAGATACGCAGTATTTT.

This chain connects TRBV2 to TRBJ1-4; TRBD1 agrees at 11 bases. With 4 bases clipped from V and 8 bases from J, the junction kept 6 bases outside the gene matches. The CDR3 has 15 residues. Germline CDR1 and CDR2: SNHLY and FYNNEI. In nucleotides, the CDR3 is TGTGCCAGCAGTGGAGGACAGGGGGCTCAGGAAAAACTGTTTTTT. Amino acids: CASSGGQGAQEKLFF. Based on the CDR3 plus reference TRBV2 and TRBJ1-4, the full variable domain is EPEVTQTPSHQVTQMGQEVILRCVPISNHLYFYWYRQILGQKVEFLVSFYNNEISEKSEIFDDQFSVERPDGSNFTLKIRSTKLEDSAMYFCASSGGQGAQEKLFFGSGTQLSVL.

The rearrangement links TRBV7-2 to TRBJ1-4; D remains ambiguous. The CDR3 spans 16 residues. Trimming took 2 bases from V and 4 from J, leaving 14 bases between them. Germline CDR1 is SGHTA and CDR2 is FQGNSA. The CDR3, as DNA: TGTGCCAGCAGCTTACCCCTCCGCGGACTTAATGAAAAACTGTTTTTT. As protein: CASSLPLRGLNEKLFF.

J is TRBJ2-1 and V is TRBV4-2, with TRBD2 identical over 8 bases. The CDR3 consists of 17 residues. The germline gives CDR1 LGHNA, CDR2 YNFKEQ. Trimming cost V 1 base and J 1 base; bases outside gene matches: 6. CDR3 bases: TGTGCCAGCAGCCAAGCCAGCGGGGGAGTTTCCTACAATGAGCAGTTCTTC. Protein sequence: CASSQASGGVSYNEQFF.

The chain couples TRBV9 to TRBJ1-3; D ambiguous. The CDR3 length is 15 residues. Trimming pared 0 bases from V and 0 bases from J, leaving 7 bases between. Per the germline V gene, CDR1 is SGDLS and CDR2 is YYNGEE. The CDR3 coding sequence is TGTGCCAGCAGCGTAGATCCCCGCTCTGGAAACACCATATATTTT. It codes for CASSVDPRSGNTIYF.

The rearrangement joins TRBV19 to TRBJ2-5; tentatively, D is TRBD2 (5 bases). Per the germline V gene, CDR1 is LNHDA and CDR2 is SQIVND (reference sequence). Trimming pared 6 bases from V and 5 bases from J, leaving 13 bases between. This CDR3 has 13 residues. The CDR3 coding sequence is TGTGCCAGTAGAACGGACCCGGGGGAGACCCAGTACTTC. Amino acid sequence: CASRTDPGETQYF.

The chain combines TRBV21-1 with TRBJ2-2; the table names TRBD1, a call not compared with the DNA. TRBV21-1 constitutes a pseudogene. The CDR3 is made up of 17 amino acids. The CDR3 spells CASSIRDTSSNTGELFF. The CDR3, as DNA: TGTGCCAGCAGCATAAGGGACACATCCTCGAACACCGGGGAGCTGTTTTTT.